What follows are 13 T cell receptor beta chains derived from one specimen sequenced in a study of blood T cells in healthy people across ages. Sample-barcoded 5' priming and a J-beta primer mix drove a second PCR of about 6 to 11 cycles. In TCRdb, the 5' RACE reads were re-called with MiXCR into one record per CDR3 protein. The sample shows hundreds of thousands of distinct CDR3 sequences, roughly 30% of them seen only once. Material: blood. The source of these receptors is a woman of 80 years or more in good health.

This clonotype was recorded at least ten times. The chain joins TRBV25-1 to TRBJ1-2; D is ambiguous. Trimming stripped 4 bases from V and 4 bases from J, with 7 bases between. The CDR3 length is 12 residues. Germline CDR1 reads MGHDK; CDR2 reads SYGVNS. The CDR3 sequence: CASSADIYGYTF. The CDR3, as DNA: TGTGCCAGCAGTGCAGACATCTATGGCTACACCTTC.

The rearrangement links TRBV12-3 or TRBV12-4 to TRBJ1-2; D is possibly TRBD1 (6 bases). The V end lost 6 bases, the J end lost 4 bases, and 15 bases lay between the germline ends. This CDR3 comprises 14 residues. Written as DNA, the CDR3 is TGTGCCAGCAGAACCCCAGGGGATGGCTATGGCTACACCTTC. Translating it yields CASRTPGDGYGYTF.

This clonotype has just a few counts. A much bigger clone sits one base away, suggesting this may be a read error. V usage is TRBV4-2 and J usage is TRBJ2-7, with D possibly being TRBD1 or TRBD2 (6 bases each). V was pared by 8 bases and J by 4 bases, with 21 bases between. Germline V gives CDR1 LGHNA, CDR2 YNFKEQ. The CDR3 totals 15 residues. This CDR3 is CASAPGGGPQYEQYF. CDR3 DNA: TGTGCCAGCGCGCCTGGAGGGGGGCCGCAGTACGAGCAGTACTTC.

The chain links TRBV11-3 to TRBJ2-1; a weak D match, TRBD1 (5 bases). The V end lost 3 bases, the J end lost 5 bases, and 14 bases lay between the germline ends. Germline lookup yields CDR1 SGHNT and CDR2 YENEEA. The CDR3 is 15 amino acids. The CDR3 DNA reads TGTGCCAGCAGCTTCTCTGGGGCGTCTAACAATGAGCAGTTCTTC. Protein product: CASSFSGASNNEQFF.

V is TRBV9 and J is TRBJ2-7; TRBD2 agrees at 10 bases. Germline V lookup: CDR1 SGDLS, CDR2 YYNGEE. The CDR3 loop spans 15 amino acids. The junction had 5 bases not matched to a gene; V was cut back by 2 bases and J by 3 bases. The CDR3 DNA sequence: TGTGCCAGCAGCGTTTCGCCTAGCGGGGGCTACGAGCAGTACTTC. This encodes CASSVSPSGGYEQYF.

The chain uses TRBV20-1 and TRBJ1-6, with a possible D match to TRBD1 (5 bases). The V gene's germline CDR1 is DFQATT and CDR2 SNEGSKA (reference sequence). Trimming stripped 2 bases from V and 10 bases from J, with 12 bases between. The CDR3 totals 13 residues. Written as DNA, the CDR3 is TGCAGTGCTAGACCGGGGGAGTGGTCACCCCTCCACTTT. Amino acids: CSARPGEWSPLHF.

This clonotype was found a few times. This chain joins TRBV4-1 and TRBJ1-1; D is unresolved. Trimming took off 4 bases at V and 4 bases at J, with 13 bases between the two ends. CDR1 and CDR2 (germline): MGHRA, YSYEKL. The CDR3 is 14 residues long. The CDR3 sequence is CASSPLETSTEAFF. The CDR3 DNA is TGCGCCAGCAGCCCCCTGGAGACTAGCACTGAAGCTTTCTTT.

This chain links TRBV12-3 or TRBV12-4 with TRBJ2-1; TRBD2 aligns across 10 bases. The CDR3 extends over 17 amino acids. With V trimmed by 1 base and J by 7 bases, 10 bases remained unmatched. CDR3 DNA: TGTGCCAGCAGTTTAGGCAGCGGGGGGGCTGGGCGAAATGAGCAGTTCTTC. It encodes CASSLGSGGAGRNEQFF.

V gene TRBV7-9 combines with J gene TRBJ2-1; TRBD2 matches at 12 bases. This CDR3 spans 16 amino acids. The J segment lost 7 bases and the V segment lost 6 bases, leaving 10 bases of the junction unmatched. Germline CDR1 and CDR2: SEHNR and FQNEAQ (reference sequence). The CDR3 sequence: CASSASSGRGGNEQFF. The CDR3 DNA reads TGTGCCAGCAGTGCGTCTAGCGGGAGGGGGGGGAATGAGCAGTTCTTC.

This CDR3 is CASSLMGGRYNEQFF. The DNA of the CDR3 is TGTGCCAGCAGCTTGATGGGGGGGCGCTACAATGAGCAGTTCTTC. The chain is built from TRBV5-6 and TRBJ2-1, with TRBD2 as a possible D gene (7 bases). CDR1 is SGHDT and CDR2 is YYEEEE in the germline V gene. The length of the CDR3 is 15 residues. Trimming removed 1 base from V and 3 bases from J, with 11 bases in between.

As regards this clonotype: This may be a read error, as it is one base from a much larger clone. The CDR3 is CAGSTTTGRVGEQYF. The CDR3 nucleotides are TGTGCCGGCAGCACCACGACAGGGCGTGTTGGGGAGCAGTACTTC. This chain connects TRBV9 to TRBJ2-5; 7 bases line up with TRBD1. The CDR3 is 15 amino acids. The germline V gene encodes CDR1 SGDLS and CDR2 YYNGEE.

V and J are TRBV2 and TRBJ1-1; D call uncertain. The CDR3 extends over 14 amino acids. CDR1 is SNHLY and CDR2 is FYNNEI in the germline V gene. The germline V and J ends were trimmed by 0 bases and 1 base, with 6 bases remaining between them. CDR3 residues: CASSEAPGNTEAFF. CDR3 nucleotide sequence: TGTGCCAGCAGTGAAGCTCCCGGGAACACTGAAGCTTTCTTT.

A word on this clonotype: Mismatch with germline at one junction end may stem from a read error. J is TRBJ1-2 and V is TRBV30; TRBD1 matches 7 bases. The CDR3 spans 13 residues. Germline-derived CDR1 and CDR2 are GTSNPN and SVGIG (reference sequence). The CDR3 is CAWTQTGFYSYTF. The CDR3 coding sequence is TGTGCCTGGACCCAGACAGGGTTCTATAGCTACACCTTC. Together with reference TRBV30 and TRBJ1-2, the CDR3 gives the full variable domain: SQTIHQWPATLVQPVGSPLSLECTVEGTSNPNLYWYRQAAGRGLQLLFYSVGIGQISSEVPQNLSASRPQDRQFILSSKKLLLSDSGFYLCAWTQTGFYSYTFGSGTRLTVV.